This T cell receptor beta chain was sequenced in a study of beta chain features in type 1 diabetes (dated by TCRdb to 2016 to 2019). The study in broad terms: Mean age, gender distribution, total cell number and subset yield did not differ between patients and healthy donors. Across all samples, 90 million to 130 million sorted cells were examined, and cell number per subset correlated strongly with RNA yield. In the study, recently diagnosed type 1 diabetes patients and matched healthy donors were compared on the TCRB repertoires of their sorted circulating CD4+ T cell subsets. Whereas all 28 donors provided naive and central memory subsets, regulatory and stem cell-like memory subsets were isolated from just 8 patients and about 8 healthy donors. Overall study results and their limits: In all four CD4+ subsets, TCRB CDR3 length was moderately but significantly shorter in type 1 diabetes patients. Only small numbers of individuals were included in the HLA sub-analyses, which left unresolved whether HLA type had any influence on TCRB rearrangement. The naive, central memory and regulatory TCRB repertoires appeared to resemble one another more closely among patients than among healthy donors. Shorter templates might have been favored by PCR, but patient and control samples were amplified and corrected together, so both groups would have been affected equally by any skew. Sequencing cDNA rather than genomic DNA could over-represent highly expressing activated cells, although activation and CD3 levels did not differ between groups. Fewer insertions and more nucleotide deletions at VDJ recombination sites were observed in patients with type 1 diabetes, implying thymic rearrangement abnormalities.

The CDR3 starts with the cysteine, ends with the phenylalanine, and has 14 residues. Left in the record is the CDR3 DNA by itself, 42 bases read in frame from the first base. The germline V gene specifies MDHEN as CDR1 and SYDVKM as CDR2. Clipping removes 7 bases from V and 12 bases from J, with 11 as the unmatched junction base count. Each donor gave one peripheral blood draw, about 110 mL on average, collected into heparinised tubes. Naive, central memory, regulatory and stem cell-like memory CD4+ T cells were sorted on a BD FACSAria II using a panel including CD45RO, CCR7, CD25, CD127, CD95 and CD27. A purity above 98% was achieved for all sorted populations. Right away, PBMCs were isolated by Lymphoprep density gradient centrifugation and were stained directly, with no culture step. So that batch effects would be minimized, each experiment stained and sorted samples in pairs, pairing one healthy donor with one patient.

About this clone: No antigen is known for it. Base qualities are missing; no much larger clone stands one base away.

All of the isolated RNA was reverse transcribed with the High Capacity cDNA Reverse Transcription Kit, so expressed TCRB transcripts were sequenced. Naive, central memory and regulatory T cell samples underwent deep immunoSEQ sequencing, averaging about 3.57 million total reads per sample. After sorted cells were lysed in RLT buffer, RNA was extracted with DNase-treated RNeasy Micro or Mini kits, with the choice depending on cell number. Each cell subset was processed separately to prevent cross-contamination, with patient and healthy donor samples processed together. The immunoSEQ multiplex PCR was used to amplify TCRB sequences from cDNA, generating 87-bp fragments that spanned the CDR3 region. Sequencing of the amplicons was performed on the Illumina HiSeq platform. In the authors' own workflow: Synthetic template baselines were used to correct PCR bias computationally, reads within Hamming distance 2 were collapsed together, and singletons that could not be merged were discarded. Reads were aligned against IMGT so that V, D and J genes, CDR3 length and insertions or deletions at six rearrangement sites could be assigned. Within each subset, clonotype counts were normalized to sorted cell number, and only after that were true diversity and Gini coefficients computed with the tcR R package. The overlap coefficient, calculated on TCRB nucleotide sequences, was used to measure repertoire sharing. As a proxy for the pre-selection repertoire, out-of-frame TCRB sequences from naive cells were analyzed. Held by TCRdb, this immuneACCESS table contains in-frame sequences only and omits some clones. Under half of the omission traces to an unresolved V gene where checked; the cause of the rest is unknown. That table is the source of V, J and clone size, and D and trimming were worked out from the DNA. The sample yields 600,000 or so clones; roughly 12% were counted once. The leading ten clones occupy around 0.12% of the sample.

The receptor's source is a man aged 30 to 45 with type 1 diabetes. The chain is made from TRBV28 and TRBJ2-1; TRBD1 aligns with 11 central bases. The source material was naive CD4+ T cells from blood. The cell subset or site label on this specimen signifies: true naive CD4+ T cells. Here the CDR3 is given as CASTGQGAPLGQFF. The DNA sequence is as follows: TGTGCCAGCACCGGACAGGGGGCACCCCTGGGGCAGTTCTTC.